Sequencing of this T cell receptor (beta chain) was carried out in a study of Graves' ophthalmopathy and Graves' hyperthyroidism. Findings and caveats of the study: Blood also contained most of the expanded thyroid clonotypes above 0.001 frequency.

RNA transcripts were the source from which TCR beta CDR3 regions were amplified. The library came from an HTBI-primed first-round RT-PCR and a second-round multiplex PCR. TCRdb independently ran MiXCR on the multiplex PCR reads; one entry per CDR3 protein. The sample contains approximately 17,000 distinct CDR3 sequences, roughly 50% of which appear only once. CDR1 is SGHTA and CDR2 is FQGNSA in the germline V gene. V lost 3 bases and J 7 bases, leaving 10 bases between the germline ends. The CDR3 contains 13 residues. By sample share, this clonotype is medium-sized (0.01 to 0.1%). The antigen remains undetermined. Over 18 months of follow-up, stable hyperthyroidism required that no ophthalmopathy appear. Lactation, pregnancy, uncontrolled infections and other autoimmune diseases were all grounds for excluding patients. The authors used Ficoll-Paque density gradient centrifugation to separate PBMCs. The input was about 10 ml of fresh peripheral blood.

Sequences were obtained from peripheral blood. This clonotype was obtained from a middle-aged woman with stable Graves' hyperthyroidism. The chain combines TRBV7-2 with TRBJ1-5; D may be TRBD1 (6 bases). This CDR3 is CASSLTGDQPQHF. CDR3 in DNA: TGTGCCAGCAGCTTGACAGGCGACCAGCCCCAGCATTTT.